This is a list of T cell receptor beta chains from one sample in a study of vaccination and CD4 T cells after COVID-19. MiXCR was run by TCRdb on the PCR reads, yielding one entry per CDR3 protein. The table has about 9,400 distinct CDR3 sequences, less than 50% seen once. These receptors lack a known antigen. The specimen was CD4+ T cells from blood, cultured in vitro. These receptors were collected from a human donor in good health. Both conserved end residues are part of each CDR3. The D gene is left open where the match is weak. Some rows mark clone size as missing; the rest say once, few, many or name a class of expanded clone.

.	TRBV7-2	TRBJ1-3	.	CASSLLGNGNTIYF	TGTGCCAGCAGCTTATTAGGGAATGGAAACACCATATATTTT
few	TRBV6-1	TRBJ2-1	TRBD1	CASRKQGYNEQFF	TGTGCCAGCAGGAAACAGGGGTACAATGAGCAGTTCTTC
.	TRBV20-1	TRBJ2-3	TRBD2	CSARDRLAGFTDTQYF	TGCAGTGCTAGAGATCGACTAGCGGGATTTACAGATACGCAGTATTTT
.	TRBV20-1	TRBJ2-7	TRBD2	CSADRLAGGGEQYF	TGCAGTGCTGACAGACTAGCGGGGGGGGGAGAGCAGTACTTC
.	TRBV6-2/TRBV6-3	TRBJ2-1	TRBD2	CASSFDAGGAEVF	TGTGCCAGCAGTTTTGATGCCGGGGGGGCCGAGGTCTTC
few	TRBV11-2	TRBJ1-3	.	CASSLDLGRGSGNTIYF	TGTGCCAGCAGCTTAGATCTGGGCAGGGGCTCTGGAAACACCATATATTTT
once	TRBV7-8	TRBJ1-1	.	CASSLKTREAFF	TGTGCCAGCAGCCTAAAGACACGAGAAGCTTTCTTT
few	TRBV19	TRBJ2-7	TRBD1	CASSIKGTGVLSYEQYF	TGTGCCAGTAGTATAAAAGGGACAGGGGTCTTGTCCTACGAGCAGTACTTC
few	TRBV27	TRBJ1-2	.	CASIGGRYGYTF	TGTGCCAGCATTGGCGGGAGATATGGCTACACCTTC
.	TRBV6-1	TRBJ1-5	.	CASGQGTGQPQHF	TGTGCCAGCGGCCAGGGGACCGGTCAGCCCCAGCATTTT
.	TRBV7-8	TRBJ1-5	TRBD1	CASSLDGTGGQPQHF	TGTGCCAGCAGCTTAGACGGGACAGGGGGTCAGCCCCAGCATTTT
.	TRBV30	TRBJ1-1	.	CAWRVTGTKNTEAFF	TGTGCCTGGAGAGTTACCGGGACGAAGAACACTGAAGCTTTCTTT
.	TRBV6-2/TRBV6-3	TRBJ1-6	.	CASSYSGDGGSPLHF	TGTGCCAGCAGTTACTCTGGGGACGGAGGTTCACCCCTCCACTTT
.	TRBV6-1	TRBJ2-2	.	CASSEGTPNTGELFF	TGTGCCAGCAGTGAAGGAACCCCGAACACCGGGGAGCTGTTTTTT
.	TRBV12-3/TRBV12-4	TRBJ2-3	.	CASSDGTLHTDTQYF	TGTGCCAGCAGCGACGGGACTCTTCACACAGATACGCAGTATTTT
.	TRBV7-6	TRBJ2-5	.	CASSSGVTAETQYF	TGTGCCAGCAGCTCGGGTGTTACCGCGGAGACCCAGTACTTC
few	TRBV20-1	TRBJ1-1	.	CSAVRAGGAFF	TGCAGTGCAGTTAGGGCTGGGGGAGCTTTCTTT
.	TRBV27	TRBJ2-2	.	CASSLYGLGSDTGELFF	TGTGCCAGCAGTTTATACGGCCTAGGTAGTGACACCGGGGAGCTGTTTTTT
.	TRBV4-1	TRBJ2-5	.	CASSHPQRGFQETQYF	TGCGCCAGCAGCCACCCACAGAGGGGGTTCCAAGAGACCCAGTACTTC
few	TRBV7-9	TRBJ1-2	.	CASSLEPAAYVF	TGTGCCAGCAGCTTAGAACCGGCCGCGTACGTTTTC
.	TRBV7-6	TRBJ2-1	.	CASSLSGATEQFF	TGTGCCAGCAGCCTGAGTGGGGCAACTGAGCAGTTCTTC
.	TRBV9	TRBJ1-5	.	CASSGPPGQPQHF	TGTGCCAGCAGCGGACCTCCAGGTCAGCCCCAGCATTTT
.	TRBV7-9	TRBJ1-5	.	CASSYWGDQPQHF	TGTGCCAGCAGCTACTGGGGGGATCAGCCCCAGCATTTT
few	TRBV20-1	TRBJ1-3	TRBD1	CSARPRTGVNTIYF	TGCAGTGCTAGGCCGAGGACAGGGGTTAACACCATATATTTT
once	TRBV18	TRBJ1-5	.	CASSPAAGYNQPQHF	TGTGCCAGCTCACCAGCGGCAGGATATAATCAGCCCCAGCATTTT
.	TRBV11-3	TRBJ2-7	TRBD1	CASSLGSGTGGEYEQYF	TGTGCCAGCAGCCTAGGATCAGGGACAGGAGGGGAGTACGAGCAGTACTTC
few	TRBV6-1	TRBJ1-2	.	CASGAGLGYTF	TGTGCCAGCGGGGCAGGGCTCGGCTACACCTTC
.	TRBV14	TRBJ2-2	TRBD2	CASSPRGVGLAVGELFF	TGTGCCAGCAGCCCTCGAGGTGTGGGGCTAGCGGTCGGGGAGCTGTTTTTT
.	TRBV7-9	TRBJ1-1	.	CASSLEGGATEAFF	TGTGCCAGCAGCTTAGAGGGGGGAGCCACTGAAGCTTTCTTT
.	TRBV6-1	TRBJ1-4	TRBD1	CASSHDRVWDEKLFF	TGTGCCAGCAGCCACGACAGGGTTTGGGATGAAAAACTGTTTTTT
few	TRBV6-2/TRBV6-3	TRBJ1-1	TRBD1	CASRKQGENTEAFF	TGTGCCAGCAGAAAACAGGGGGAGAACACTGAAGCTTTCTTT
.	TRBV12-5	TRBJ1-5	.	CASGLPEAVGPSNQPQHF	TGTGCTAGTGGTTTGCCCGAAGCCGTCGGCCCCAGCAATCAGCCCCAGCATTTT
once	TRBV11-2	TRBJ1-6	.	CASSLRPTGNSPLHF	TGTGCCAGCAGCTTACGCCCGACGGGGAATTCACCCCTCCACTTT
.	TRBV18	TRBJ2-5	TRBD1	CASSPRPGTGGTETQYF	TGTGCCAGCTCACCACGTCCCGGGACAGGGGGCACGGAGACCCAGTACTTC
.	TRBV7-9	TRBJ2-7	.	CASSLAWAEQYF	TGTGCCAGCAGCTTAGCGTGGGCAGAGCAGTACTTC
.	TRBV7-9	TRBJ1-1	.	CASSLEEGWTEAFF	TGTGCCAGCAGCTTAGAAGAGGGTTGGACTGAAGCTTTCTTT
.	TRBV6-1	TRBJ1-2	TRBD1	CASSSTWDRTGCTF	TGTGCCAGCAGCTCTACCTGGGACAGAACCGGCTGCACCTTC
.	TRBV29-1	TRBJ1-2	TRBD1	CSVVRTGGYLSVLGF	TGCAGCGTTGTTAGGACAGGGGGCTATTTAAGTGTCCTCGGGTTC
medium-sized	TRBV6-1	TRBJ2-3	TRBD2	CASSEQAGFHTQYF	TGTGCCAGCAGTGAACAAGCGGGGTTCCATACGCAGTATTTT
.	TRBV2	TRBJ2-4	TRBD1	CASSPWTGVGKNIQYF	TGTGCCAGCAGTCCCTGGACAGGGGTGGGCAAAAACATTCAGTACTTC
.	TRBV5-4	TRBJ1-2	TRBD1	CASSPRQGEDYGYTF	TGTGCCAGCAGCCCGAGACAGGGGGAGGACTATGGCTACACCTTC
.	TRBV6-4	TRBJ1-1	.	CATAKPNFNTEAFF	TGTGCCACAGCAAAGCCTAACTTTAACACTGAAGCTTTCTTT
.	TRBV6-1	TRBJ1-2	.	CASSEGGGYGYTF	TGTGCCAGCAGTGAAGGTGGCGGCTATGGCTACACCTTC
few	TRBV2	TRBJ1-2	TRBD1	CASSVEVGTGGYTF	TGTGCCAGCAGTGTTGAGGTGGGGACAGGGGGCTACACCTTC
few	TRBV11-1	TRBJ2-5	TRBD2	CASSSRTSGSRETQYF	TGTGCCAGCAGCTCCCGGACTAGCGGGAGCCGAGAGACCCAGTACTTC
few	TRBV20-1	TRBJ2-5	.	CSASGEQGVKKTQYF	TGCAGTGCTAGCGGTGAACAGGGTGTAAAAAAGACCCAGTACTTC
.	TRBV27	TRBJ1-6	TRBD1	CASSLSGQVPWGYSPLHF	TGTGCCAGCAGTTTATCGGGACAGGTCCCTTGGGGCTATTCACCCCTCCACTTT
.	TRBV23-1	TRBJ1-2	.	CASSQSRQEQDLTGYTF	TGCGCCAGCAGTCAATCTAGACAGGAGCAAGACCTCACTGGCTACACCTTC
few	TRBV7-2	TRBJ2-5	.	CASSLKNWAGETQYF	TGTGCCAGCAGCTTAAAAAATTGGGCGGGGGAGACCCAGTACTTC
few	TRBV30	TRBJ1-5	.	CAWSGSGRRNQPQHF	TGTGCCTGGAGTGGAAGTGGCCGTAGAAATCAGCCCCAGCATTTT